This T cell receptor beta chain appears in the sequencing data of a study of blood T cell repertoires in COVID-19. The CDR3 is made up of 12 amino acids. Trimming removed 5 bases from V and 11 bases from J, with 15 bases in between. Germline V gene sequence: CDR1 SNHLY, CDR2 FYNNEI. Profiling relied on immunoSEQ multiplex PCR, and the TCRdb table lists in-frame clones only, not all of them. The top ten hold under 3% of the sample, which has some 400,000 clones, around 86% seen once. Sequencing used peripheral blood. The chain couples TRBV2 to TRBJ1-1; TRBD1 might be the D (6 bases). The sequence derives from a human donor in a cohort sampled during active COVID-19. The chain's CDR3 is CASSLLGQGAFF. The CDR3 DNA reads as TGTGCCAGCAGTCTCCTTGGGCAGGGGGCTTTCTTT.